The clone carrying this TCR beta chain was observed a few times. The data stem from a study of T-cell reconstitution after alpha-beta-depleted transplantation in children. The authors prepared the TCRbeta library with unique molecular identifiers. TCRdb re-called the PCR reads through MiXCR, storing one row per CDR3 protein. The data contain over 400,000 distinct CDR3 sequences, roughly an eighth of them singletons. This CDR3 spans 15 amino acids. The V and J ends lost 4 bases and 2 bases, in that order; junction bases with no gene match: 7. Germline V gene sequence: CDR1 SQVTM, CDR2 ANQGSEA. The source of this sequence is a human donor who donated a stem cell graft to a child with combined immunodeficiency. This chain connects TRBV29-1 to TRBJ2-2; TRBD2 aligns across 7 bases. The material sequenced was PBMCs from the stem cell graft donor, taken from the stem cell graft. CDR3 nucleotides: TGCAGCGTTGCGGAGACTAGCAGAAACACCGGGGAGCTGTTTTTT. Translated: CSVAETSRNTGELFF.